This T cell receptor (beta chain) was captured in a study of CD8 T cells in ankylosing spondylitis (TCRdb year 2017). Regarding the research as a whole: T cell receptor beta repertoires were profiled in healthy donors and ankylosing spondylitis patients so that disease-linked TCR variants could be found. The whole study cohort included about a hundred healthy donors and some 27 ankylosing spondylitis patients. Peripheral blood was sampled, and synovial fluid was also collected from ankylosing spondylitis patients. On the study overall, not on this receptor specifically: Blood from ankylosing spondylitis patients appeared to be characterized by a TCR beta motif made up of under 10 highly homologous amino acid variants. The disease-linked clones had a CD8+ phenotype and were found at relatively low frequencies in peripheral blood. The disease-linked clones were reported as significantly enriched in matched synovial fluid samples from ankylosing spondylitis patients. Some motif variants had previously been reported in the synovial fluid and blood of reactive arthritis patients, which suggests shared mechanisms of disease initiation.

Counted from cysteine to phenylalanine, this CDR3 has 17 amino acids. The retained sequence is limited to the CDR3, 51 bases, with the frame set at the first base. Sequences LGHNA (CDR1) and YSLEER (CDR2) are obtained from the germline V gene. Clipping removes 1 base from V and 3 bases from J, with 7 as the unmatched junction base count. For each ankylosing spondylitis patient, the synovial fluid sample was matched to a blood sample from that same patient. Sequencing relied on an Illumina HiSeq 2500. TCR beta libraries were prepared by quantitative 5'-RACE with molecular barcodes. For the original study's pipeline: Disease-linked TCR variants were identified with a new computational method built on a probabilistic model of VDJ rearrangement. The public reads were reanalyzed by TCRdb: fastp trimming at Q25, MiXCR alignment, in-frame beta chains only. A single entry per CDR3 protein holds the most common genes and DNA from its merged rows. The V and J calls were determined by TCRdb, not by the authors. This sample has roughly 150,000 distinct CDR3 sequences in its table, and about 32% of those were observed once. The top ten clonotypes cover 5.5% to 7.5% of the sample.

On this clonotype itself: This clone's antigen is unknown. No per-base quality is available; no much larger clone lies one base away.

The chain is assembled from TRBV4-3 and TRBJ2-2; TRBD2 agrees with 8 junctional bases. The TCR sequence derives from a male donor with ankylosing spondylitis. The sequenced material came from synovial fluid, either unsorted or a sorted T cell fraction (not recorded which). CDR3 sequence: CASSQGVSGIDTGELFF. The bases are TGCGCCAGCAGCCAAGGGGTTAGCGGGATCGACACCGGGGAGCTGTTTTTT.